The 30 T cell receptor beta chains listed next were all sequenced from one sample in a study of beta chain features in type 1 diabetes. The isolated RNA, all of it, was reverse transcribed, so expressed TCRB transcripts were what got sequenced. This table comes from immunoSEQ multiplex PCR, and its TCRdb copy is limited to in-frame clones, with some not included. The sample yields about 150,000 clones, around 10% seen once. The source material was central memory CD4+ T cells from blood. Receptor source: a man aged 18 to 29 in good health.

This clone was found a few times. The chain carries TRBV30 and TRBJ2-5; D possibly corresponds to TRBD2 (5 bases). The CDR3 runs to 15 residues. In germline, CDR1 is GTSNPN, CDR2 SVGIG (reference sequence). V was cut by 2 bases and J by 5 bases, with 18 bases left in between. This CDR3 is CAWSPRGFLGETQYF. The DNA of the CDR3 is TGTGCCTGGAGTCCCCGGGGATTTTTGGGCGAGACCCAGTACTTC.

This clone was picked up many times. This chain connects TRBV9 to TRBJ2-5, with D possibly being TRBD2 (6 bases). CDR1 and CDR2 from the germline V gene are SGDLS and YYNGEE. CDR3 length: 15 amino acids. The germline V and J ends were trimmed by 1 base and 7 bases, with 17 bases remaining between them. The CDR3 DNA is TGTGCCAGCAGCGTACAGGAGGGCTCATGGGGGACCCAGTACTTC. Protein: CASSVQEGSWGTQYF.

The chain recombines TRBV30 with TRBJ1-6; 9 nucleotides agree with TRBD1. Trimming cost V 0 bases and J 10 bases; bases outside gene matches: 7. The CDR3 contains 15 residues. The V gene's germline CDR1 is GTSNPN and CDR2 SVGIG (reference sequence). CDR3 sequence reads: CAWSVPGQGLSPLHF. The CDR3 region has the DNA TGTGCCTGGAGTGTTCCGGGACAGGGCCTATCACCCCTCCACTTT.

This clone has just a few counts. CDR3 nucleotide sequence: TGTGCCAGCAGCTCCGCGAGGGGAGAGGGGCTGTACTTC. Its translation: CASSSARGEGLYF. The chain recombines TRBV7-2 with TRBJ2-4; D may correspond to TRBD1 or TRBD2 (5 bases each). This CDR3 is 13 amino acids long. Germline CDR1 reads SGHTA; CDR2 reads FQGNSA. The V end lost 4 bases, the J end lost 15 bases, and 19 bases lay between the germline ends.

This chain connects TRBV7-9 to TRBJ1-1; D call uncertain. The germline V gene encodes CDR1 SEHNR and CDR2 FQNEAQ (reference sequence). The V gene lost 5 bases and the J gene lost 0 bases, with 10 bases spanning the gap. CDR3 length: 14 residues. In DNA form, the CDR3 reads TGTGCCAGCAGCAAGAATGAGGTGAACACTGAAGCTTTCTTT. Translated, it gives CASSKNEVNTEAFF.

This clone has a count of ten or more. This chain uses TRBV5-6 with TRBJ2-1; maybe TRBD1 (5 bases). The V gene lost 0 bases and the J gene lost 3 bases, with 7 bases spanning the gap. The CDR3 length is 14 residues. Germline CDR1 SGHDT, CDR2 YYEEEE. The CDR3 nucleotides are TGTGCCAGCAGCTTGGGACAGTTCTACAATGAGCAGTTCTTC. Translating it yields CASSLGQFYNEQFF. Full variable domain (remainder filled in from reference TRBV5-6 and TRBJ2-1): DAGVTQSPTHLIKTRGQQVTLRCSPKSGHDTVSWYQQALGQGPQFIFQYYEEEERQRGNFPDRFSGHQFPNYSSELNVNALLLGDSALYLCASSLGQFYNEQFFGPGTRLTVL.

This clone was seen more than once but under ten times. The V and J genes are TRBV30 and TRBJ2-1, with D perhaps TRBD2 (5 bases). In germline, CDR1 is GTSNPN, CDR2 SVGIG (reference sequence). The CDR3 has 12 residues. V was shortened by 5 bases and J by 5 bases, with 10 bases between the two germline ends. CDR3 sequence: CAWRRTDNEQFF. The DNA for the CDR3 is TGTGCCTGGCGACGGACTGACAATGAGCAGTTCTTC. The whole variable domain, filled in from reference TRBV30 and TRBJ2-1, reads SQTIHQWPATLVQPVGSPLSLECTVEGTSNPNLYWYRQAAGRGLQLLFYSVGIGQISSEVPQNLSASRPQDRQFILSSKKLLLSDSGFYLCAWRRTDNEQFFGPGTRLTVL.

A few counts support this clone. The chain carries TRBV30 and TRBJ1-2; 7 nucleotides agree with TRBD1. V gave up 0 bases and J gave up 4 bases; unmatched junction bases: 8. Looked up from germline, CDR1 is GTSNPN and CDR2 is SVGIG (reference sequence). There are 15 residues in the CDR3. The CDR3 DNA follows: TGTGCCTGGAGTGTGACAGGGACCGGTAGCTATGGCTACACCTTC. This sequence encodes CAWSVTGTGSYGYTF.

Written as DNA, the CDR3 is TGTGCCAGCACCGACCGCGGGATCCACTCCTACGAGCAGTACTTC. Translating gives CASTDRGIHSYEQYF. The chain links TRBV6-1 to TRBJ2-7; a weak D match, TRBD2 (6 bases). The V end was cut by 7 bases, the J end by 0 bases, with 16 bases between. The CDR3 has 15 residues. Germline-derived CDR1 and CDR2 are MNHNS and SASEGT.

The chain uses TRBV9 and TRBJ2-1; 7 bases line up with TRBD2. CDR3 length equals 16 residues. Germline V gene data show CDR1 as SGDLS and CDR2 as YYNGEE. V lost 0 bases and J lost 10; bases outside the gene matches: 13. In DNA form, the CDR3 reads TGTGCCAGCAGCGTAGTAGGGAGCGGGGCCATCGGAGAGCAGTTCTTC. This codes for CASSVVGSGAIGEQFF.

This chain joins TRBV7-2 and TRBJ1-2; 9 nucleotides match TRBD1. Trimming at V came to 5 bases and at J to 1 base, leaving 5 bases not matched to a gene. This CDR3 has 15 residues. Germline loops: CDR1 SGHTA, CDR2 FQGNSA. Here the CDR3 reads CASSPTGGNNYGYTF. The DNA for the CDR3 is TGTGCCAGCAGCCCGACAGGGGGAAATAACTATGGCTACACCTTC.

This clone has just a few counts. The chain joins TRBV5-1 to TRBJ2-7, with D perhaps being TRBD1 or TRBD2 (5 bases each). In germline, CDR1 is SGHRS, CDR2 YFSETQ. The CDR3 is made up of 13 amino acids. Trimming left V 6 bases short and J 4 bases short, with 14 bases between. The CDR3 loop reads CASNPGPGYEQYF. The DNA of the CDR3 is TGCGCCAGCAACCCGGGGCCAGGGTACGAGCAGTACTTC. The variable domain in full, with the rest retrieved from reference TRBV5-1 and TRBJ2-7, is KAGVTQTPRYLIKTRGQQVTLSCSPISGHRSVSWYQQTPGQGLQFLFEYFSETQRNKGNFPGRFSGRQFSNSRSEMNVSTLELGDSALYLCASNPGPGYEQYFGPGTRLTVT.

This clone was counted only a few times. This chain links TRBV5-1 with TRBJ2-3, with a weak D call TRBD2 (6 bases). The germline V gene encodes CDR1 SGHRS and CDR2 YFSETQ. V shed 0 bases and J shed 1 base, with 9 bases lying between them. There are 15 residues in the CDR3. The CDR3 region has the DNA TGCGCCAGCAGCTTGGACAGACTAGGCACAGATACGCAGTATTTT. Translating gives CASSLDRLGTDTQYF.

The chain recombines TRBV7-9 with TRBJ1-2, with D hard to call. Trimming removed 0 bases from V and 7 bases from J, with 6 bases in between. CDR1 is SEHNR and CDR2 is FQNEAQ in the germline V gene (reference sequence). The CDR3 loop spans 12 amino acids. CDR3 protein: CASSLAQVGYTF. CDR3 DNA: TGTGCCAGCAGCTTAGCGCAGGTTGGCTACACCTTC.

The chain uses TRBV29-1 and TRBJ1-2; 9 nucleotides align to TRBD1. Germline assignment: CDR1 SQVTM and CDR2 ANQGSEA. The V and J ends lost 6 bases and 5 bases, in that order; junction bases with no gene match: 7. This CDR3 region has 13 residues. CDR3 sequence (DNA): TGCAGCGTGACGGGACAGGGAAAGTATGGCTACACCTTC. Its translation: CSVTGQGKYGYTF.

Only a few counts were recorded for this clone. The rearrangement joins TRBV18 to TRBJ1-6, with D unresolved. The CDR3 sequence is 12 residues long. Germline V gene data show CDR1 as KGHSH and CDR2 as LQKENI. V lost 0 bases, J lost 11 bases, and 5 bases lay in between. CDR3 amino acids: CASSPPRAPLHF. CDR3 sequence (DNA): TGTGCCAGCTCACCACCGAGGGCACCCCTCCACTTT.

The chain combines TRBV14 with TRBJ2-5, with D perhaps matching TRBD1 or TRBD2 (5 bases each). Near its end, the DNA agrees better with TRBJ2-7, so the J call may be wrong. Germline assignment: CDR1 SGHDN and CDR2 FVKESK. This CDR3 region has 14 residues. Here the CDR3 DNA reads TGTGCCAGCAGCCAAGTTGGGGCGGGCTACGAGCAGTACTTC. As protein: CASSQVGAGYEQYF.

This clone was observed a handful of times. CDR3 sequence (DNA): TGTGCCGGATCCCCGGGACTAGCGGGGGTGGGCGAGCAGTTCTTC. Translated, it gives CAGSPGLAGVGEQFF. The chain uses TRBV30 and TRBJ2-1, with 14 positions matching TRBD2. CDR1 is GTSNPN and CDR2 is SVGIG in the germline V gene (reference sequence). This CDR3 contains 15 residues. V shed 8 bases and J 10 bases; nucleotides not matched to a gene: 13.

The chain uses TRBV30 and TRBJ1-2, with 8 bases lining up with TRBD1. Per the germline V gene, CDR1 is GTSNPN and CDR2 is SVGIG (reference sequence). The CDR3 sequence is 12 residues long. J gave up 4 bases and V 7 bases, and 5 bases lay outside the gene matches. CDR3 loop: CASRQGSYGYTF. The CDR3 DNA follows: TGTGCCTCCCGACAGGGGAGCTATGGCTACACCTTC. Full variable domain (missing parts from reference TRBV30 and TRBJ1-2): SQTIHQWPATLVQPVGSPLSLECTVEGTSNPNLYWYRQAAGRGLQLLFYSVGIGQISSEVPQNLSASRPQDRQFILSSKKLLLSDSGFYLCASRQGSYGYTFGSGTRLTVV.

The chain has TRBV28 and TRBJ2-1; TRBD2 is a possible D gene (5 bases). The CDR3 totals 12 residues. V was shortened by 10 bases and J by 6 bases, with 13 bases between the two germline ends. Germline V gene data show CDR1 as MDHEN and CDR2 as SYDVKM. The CDR3 region is CATYLAGNEQFF. CDR3 nucleotides: TGTGCCACCTATCTAGCAGGCAATGAGCAGTTCTTC. Based on the CDR3 plus reference TRBV28 and TRBJ2-1, the full variable domain is DVKVTQSSRYLVKRTGEKVFLECVQDMDHENMFWYRQDPGLGLRLIYFSYDVKMKEKGDIPEGYSVSREKKERFSLILESASTNQTSMYLCATYLAGNEQFFGPGTRLTVL.

In this sample, this clone turned up a few times. The chain has TRBV5-5 and TRBJ2-1, with 12 bases aligning to TRBD2. The germline V gene has CDR1 SGHKS and CDR2 YYEKEE (reference sequence). This CDR3 is built from 15 residues. Losses at the gene ends were 5 bases for V and 6 bases for J; bases not matched to a gene: 6. CDR3 DNA sequence: TGTGCCAGCAGTTCGCTAGCGGGAGGGCGCAATGAGCAGTTCTTC. Amino acids: CASSSLAGGRNEQFF.

V and J are TRBV18 and TRBJ2-3; 8 bases map to TRBD2. In germline, CDR1 is KGHSH, CDR2 LQKENI. The junction had 5 bases not matched to a gene; V was cut back by 5 bases and J by 1 base. The CDR3 extends over 15 amino acids. The chain's CDR3 is CASSAFSGGTDTQYF. The CDR3 bases are TGTGCCAGCTCAGCTTTTAGCGGGGGCACAGATACGCAGTATTTT.

A remark on this clone: The junction departs from the called germline gene at one end, perhaps through a read error. This sequence joins TRBV7-9 and TRBJ2-7; 8 nucleotides match TRBD1. CDR3 size: 12 residues. CDR1 and CDR2 (germline): SEHNR, FQNEAQ (reference sequence). The CDR3 DNA reads as TGTGCCAGCAGCTTAGACAGGGGGAGGTTCGTTTTC. Translated, it gives CASSLDRGRFVF.

This clone was seen only a few times. The chain couples TRBV11-2 to TRBJ2-4; 7 bases fit TRBD2. The V gene end was trimmed by 1 base and the J gene end by 6 bases; junction bases not matched to a gene: 3. The length of the CDR3 is 14 residues. The V gene's germline CDR1 is SGHAT and CDR2 FQNNGV. CDR3: CASSLVGGRNIQYF. The CDR3 DNA is TGTGCCAGCAGCTTAGTCGGCGGGAGAAACATTCAGTACTTC.

The chain is built from TRBV28 and TRBJ2-3, with 9 bases that match TRBD2. Trimming removed 7 bases from V and 1 base from J; junction bases left unmatched: 15. The CDR3 totals 18 residues. The germline CDR1 and CDR2 sequences are MDHEN and SYDVKM. DNA of the CDR3: TGTGCCAGCACCACACTAGCGGGCAGGAGGATAGGCACAGATACGCAGTATTTT. Translating it yields CASTTLAGRRIGTDTQYF.

This sequence joins TRBV7-2 and TRBJ2-6; D uncertain. The CDR3 has 20 amino acids. CDR1 is SGHTA, CDR2 FQGNSA, per germline. V was shortened by 0 bases and J by 0 bases, with 18 bases between the two germline ends. CDR3 in amino acids: CASSLAGTSLRPSGANVLTF. The CDR3 region has the DNA TGTGCCAGCAGCTTAGCGGGCACATCCCTAAGGCCCTCTGGGGCCAACGTCCTGACTTTC.

This clone was observed a handful of times. V and J are TRBV5-4 and TRBJ2-6; unclear D gene. Deletions cut 5 bases from V and 1 base from J, with 10 bases between. Germline CDR1 SGHNT, CDR2 YYREEE (reference sequence). This CDR3 comprises 15 residues. The CDR3 reads CASRASGSGANVLTF. In nucleotides, the CDR3 is TGTGCCAGCAGGGCCAGTGGATCTGGGGCCAACGTCCTGACTTTC. Supplemented by reference TRBV5-4 and TRBJ2-6, the full variable domain reads ETGVTQSPTHLIKTRGQQVTLRCSSQSGHNTVSWYQQALGQGPQFIFQYYREEENGRGNFPPRFSGLQFPNYSSELNVNALELDDSALYLCASRASGSGANVLTFGAGSRLTVL.

This chain connects TRBV12-5 to TRBJ2-1, with TRBD1 matching 7 bases. The junction had 7 bases not matched to a gene; V was cut back by 0 bases and J by 8 bases. The CDR3 is 15 residues long. Germline V gene data show CDR1 as LGHNT and CDR2 as FRNRAP. The CDR3: CASGLVRDRVYEQFF. In nucleotides, the CDR3 is TGTGCTAGTGGTTTGGTACGTGACAGGGTCTATGAGCAGTTCTTC.

The table lists this clone with a few counts. The rearrangement uses TRBV2 and TRBJ2-7, with D perhaps given as TRBD1 or TRBD2 (5 bases each). Trimming left V 3 bases short and J 6 bases short, with 9 bases between. Germline-derived CDR1 and CDR2 are SNHLY and FYNNEI. This CDR3 has 12 amino acids. The CDR3 region is CASSDRESEQYF. Written as DNA, the CDR3 is TGTGCCAGCAGTGACAGGGAGAGCGAGCAGTACTTC.

This clone was seen a few times. The rearrangement links TRBV7-3 to TRBJ2-6; D not certain. The CDR3 runs to 15 residues. V was shortened by 2 bases and J by 0 bases, with 5 bases between the two germline ends. The germline V gene has CDR1 SGHTA and CDR2 FQGTGA. The CDR3 is CASSLLGSGANVLTF. In nucleotides, the CDR3 is TGTGCCAGCAGCTTACTGGGCTCTGGGGCCAACGTCCTGACTTTC. Filled out from reference TRBV7-3 and TRBJ2-6, the complete variable domain reads GAGVSQTPSNKVTEKGKYVELRCDPISGHTALYWYRQSLGQGPEFLIYFQGTGAADDSGLPNDRFFAVRPEGSVSTLKIQRTERGDSAVYLCASSLLGSGANVLTFGAGSRLTVL.